This T cell receptor (beta chain) derives from a study of blood T cell repertoires in COVID-19. Study-wide context: Samples came from the United States, Italy and Spain, spanning acute and convalescent COVID-19. Nucleic acid was either cDNA or gDNA, and it came from T cells, B-cell-depleted T cells, or PBMCs.

Original analysis: The assay estimated nucleated cells by amplifying reference gene primers. The assay was immunoSEQ multiplex PCR, and TCRdb's table has in-frame clones only and misses some. V and J calls and clone size are those listed in that table; D and trimming were worked out from the DNA. Of approximately 100,000 clones listed, approximately 79% were seen once; the top ten hold 20% to 25%. After removal of 7 bases from V and 9 bases from J, the junction contained 6 bases not matched to a gene. CDR1 is SGHAT and CDR2 is FQNNGV in the germline V gene. CDR3 length: 14 residues. The source material was peripheral blood. J is TRBJ1-6 and V is TRBV11-2; 10 bases align to TRBD1. The TCR sequence derives from a man in his 70s with active or convalescent COVID-19. This chain's CDR3 is CASNEGQGISPLHF. Here the CDR3 DNA reads TGTGCCAGCAACGAGGGACAGGGGATTTCACCCCTCCACTTT.